A single sample is the source of the 28 T cell receptor beta chains below, sequenced in a study of PD-1 blockade in classical Hodgkin lymphoma (dated by TCRdb to the early 2020s). The library was built by means of the immunoSEQ multiplex PCR assay. TCRdb stores this immuneACCESS table with in-frame sequences only. Part of the clones is absent; in the studies checked, under half of the shortfall reflects unresolved V genes, and no reason is known for the rest. The table for this sample lists over 20,000 clones; 75% to 90% of them were counted only once. The ten largest clones add up to roughly 14% of the sample. The meaning of the sample's time point label: cycle 4 day 1 (C4D1), after 5 to 7 weeks of nivolumab. Relapse after autologous stem cell transplantation had occurred in all trial patients, and cohorts A, B and C were distinguished by prior brentuximab vedotin exposure. Sequencing was performed on peripheral blood mononuclear cells (PBMCs), taken before the fourth cycle of nivolumab. These receptors were taken from a human donor with classical Hodgkin lymphoma.

Sample share makes this clone medium-sized. The V call is TRBV28, the J call TRBJ2-3; D perhaps matches TRBD2 (5 bases). Germline V lookup: CDR1 MDHEN, CDR2 SYDVKM. Trimming pared 3 bases from V and 8 bases from J, leaving 15 bases between. The CDR3 runs 14 residues. As DNA, the CDR3 is TGTGCCAGCAGTTTCTCAGCGGTCGGAGGTACGCAGTATTTT. This codes for CASSFSAVGGTQYF.

This chain links TRBV25-1 with TRBJ1-2; TRBD1 is a possible D gene (6 bases). Trimming removed 6 bases from V and 4 bases from J, with 9 bases in between. The CDR3 contains 12 residues. Germline lookup yields CDR1 MGHDK and CDR2 SYGVNS. CDR3 DNA sequence: TGTGCCAGCAGGGACAGAATCTATGGCTACACCTTC. Protein sequence: CASRDRIYGYTF.

The chain combines TRBV5-4 with TRBJ1-4; unclear D gene. Trimming took 5 bases from V and 0 from J, leaving 14 bases between them. This CDR3 region has 16 residues. Germline CDR1 and CDR2: SGHNT and YYREEE (reference sequence). The CDR3 here is CASRSSGGATNEKLFF. CDR3 DNA sequence: TGTGCCAGCAGGTCCTCGGGTGGTGCAACTAATGAAAAACTGTTTTTT.

This clone was counted once. The rearrangement uses TRBV9 and TRBJ2-3, with 9 bases lining up with TRBD1. CDR3 length equals 16 residues. Germline values: CDR1 SGDLS, CDR2 YYNGEE. V shed 0 bases, J shed 2 bases, and the junction held 4 bases outside the gene matches. For the CDR3, the DNA is TGTGCCAGCAGCGTAGGGACAGGGGCGGACACAGATACGCAGTATTTT. Translated: CASSVGTGADTDTQYF.

This clone was seen a single time. The genes are TRBV29-1 and TRBJ1-5; a possible D gene is TRBD1 (5 bases). Germline V gene lookup returns CDR1 SQVTM and CDR2 ANQGSEA. The length of the CDR3 is 13 residues. Trimming took off 4 bases at V and 3 bases at J, with 10 bases between the two ends. The CDR3 bases are TGCAGCGTTGTACAGGCGAACAATCAGCCCCAGCATTTT. Amino acid sequence: CSVVQANNQPQHF. Variable domain in full (rest from reference TRBV29-1 and TRBJ1-5): SAVISQKPSRDICQRGTSLTIQCQVDSQVTMMFWYRQQPGQSLTLIATANQGSEATYESGFVIDKFPISRPNLTFSTLTVSNMSPEDSSIYLCSVVQANNQPQHFGDGTRLSIL.

The chain recombines TRBV30 with TRBJ1-1; maybe TRBD1 (6 bases). Germline CDR1 reads GTSNPN; CDR2 reads SVGIG (reference sequence). V was cut by 6 bases and J by 3 bases, with 17 bases left in between. The CDR3 covers 14 residues. DNA of the CDR3: TGTGCCTGTCAGGGGCTCCACGGGGACACTGAAGCTTTCTTT. It yields the protein CACQGLHGDTEAFF.

J is TRBJ2-3 and V is TRBV5-1; 7 nucleotides align to TRBD1. The J segment lost 1 base and the V segment lost 4 bases, leaving 9 bases of the junction unmatched. The CDR3 spans 16 residues. From germline, CDR1 is SGHRS and CDR2 YFSETQ. CDR3 in amino acids: CASSARDSRGTDTQYF. DNA for the CDR3: TGCGCCAGCAGCGCTCGGGACAGCCGGGGCACAGATACGCAGTATTTT.

This clone showed up just a few times. The chain employs TRBV7-9 and TRBJ1-5; D uncertain. The V and J ends lost 3 bases and 5 bases respectively, with 5 bases between them. The CDR3 is 12 amino acids. Germline V gives CDR1 SEHNR, CDR2 FQNEAQ (reference sequence). The CDR3 DNA follows: TGTGCCAGCAGCTTCCGGGATCAGCCCCAGCATTTT. This translates into CASSFRDQPQHF.

The CDR3 DNA reads as TGTGCCAGCAGCGTAGGCCTAGCGGGGGGACCAAGCTCCTACAATGAGCAGTTCTTC. Translation: CASSVGLAGGPSSYNEQFF. The chain is built from TRBV9 and TRBJ2-1; 11 nucleotides agree with TRBD2. The CDR3 loop spans 19 amino acids. CDR1 and CDR2 (germline): SGDLS, YYNGEE. V dropped 0 bases and J dropped 0; count of bases not matched to a gene: 8.

V is TRBV11-2 and J is TRBJ2-5; a weak D match, TRBD1 (6 bases). V lost 2 bases to trimming and J lost 2 bases, with 9 bases between them. CDR1 and CDR2 (germline): SGHAT, FQNNGV. CDR3 length: 14 residues. In nucleotides, the CDR3 is TGTGCCAGCAGCTTAAGACAGGCTCAAGAGACCCAGTACTTC. Translating it yields CASSLRQAQETQYF.

J is TRBJ1-1 and V is TRBV29-1; D is unresolved. With 6 bases removed from V and 0 bases from J, the gap between germline ends came to 11 bases. The CDR3 loop spans 13 amino acids. Germline-derived CDR1 and CDR2 are SQVTM and ANQGSEA. For the CDR3, the DNA is TGCAGCGTCGAGGGAGCCGTGAACACTGAAGCTTTCTTT. Protein product: CSVEGAVNTEAFF.

The CDR3 here is CAISEFGGALTQYF. The CDR3, as DNA: TGTGCCATCAGTGAGTTCGGAGGGGCCCTGACCCAGTACTTC. The rearrangement uses TRBV10-3 and TRBJ2-5, with a weak D call TRBD2 (6 bases). V was cut by 1 base and J by 7 bases, with 13 bases left in between. The CDR3 contains 14 residues. Germline values: CDR1 ENHRY, CDR2 SYGVKD.

Points on this clone: Other DNA sequences within the sample encode an identical CDR3. The chain employs TRBV5-6 and TRBJ2-7; the D call may be TRBD1 or TRBD2 (5 bases each). V was shortened by 0 bases and J by 4 bases, with 5 bases between the two germline ends. The CDR3 loop spans 12 amino acids. Germline V gives CDR1 SGHDT, CDR2 YYEEEE. This CDR3 is CASSLGGYEQYF. The CDR3, as DNA: TGTGCCAGCAGCTTGGGGGGGTACGAGCAGTACTTC.

The V call is TRBV19, the J call TRBJ2-7, with 7 bases fitting TRBD1. Germline V CDR1 and CDR2: LNHDA, SQIVND (reference sequence). The CDR3 is 15 amino acids. J gave up 2 bases and V 1 base, and 5 bases lay outside the gene matches. This CDR3 reads CASSIAPTGTYEQYF. CDR3 DNA sequence: TGTGCCAGTAGTATAGCCCCGACAGGGACCTACGAGCAGTACTTC. The complete variable domain, with remaining parts taken from reference TRBV19 and TRBJ2-7, reads DGGITQSPKYLFRKEGQNVTLSCEQNLNHDAMYWYRQDPGQGLRLIYYSQIVNDFQKGDIAEGYSVSREKKESFPLTVTSAQKNPTAFYLCASSIAPTGTYEQYFGPGTRLTVT.

DNA for the CDR3: TGTGCCAGCAGCTTAGAGACTAGCGGGGGGAAGTACTTC. This codes for CASSLETSGGKYF. The rearrangement uses TRBV7-6 and TRBJ2-7, with TRBD2 identical over 13 bases. CDR3 size: 13 residues. Unmatched junction bases numbered 2, after V lost 1 base and J lost 11 bases. Germline V gene data show CDR1 as SGHVS and CDR2 as FNYEAQ.

This clone has only a few counts. The rearrangement joins TRBV19 to TRBJ2-5; TRBD2 matches 15 bases. Germline CDR1 and CDR2: LNHDA and SQIVND (reference sequence). The CDR3 runs 17 residues. Trimming cost V 3 bases and J 5 bases; bases outside gene matches: 7. In nucleotides, the CDR3 is TGTGCCAGTAGTATCCACGGACTAGCGGGGGGGCCCGAGACCCAGTACTTC. Translating gives CASSIHGLAGGPETQYF.

This rearrangement joins TRBV27 to TRBJ2-7; D possibly uses TRBD1 or TRBD2 (5 bases each). Germline-derived CDR1 and CDR2 are MNHEY and SMNVEV (reference sequence). V was cut by 2 bases and J by 2 bases, with 10 bases left in between. The CDR3 extends over 14 amino acids. Written as DNA, the CDR3 is TGTGCCAGCAGTTTAGGGGGAGACCCCTACGAGCAGTACTTC. It codes for CASSLGGDPYEQYF.

This chain links TRBV9 with TRBJ2-3; 12 bases fit TRBD1. CDR1 is SGDLS, CDR2 YYNGEE, per germline. CDR3 length: 16 amino acids. Trimming removed 0 bases from V and 5 bases from J; junction bases left unmatched: 4. The CDR3 bases are TGTGCCAGCAGCGTAGCGGGGACAGGGGGCTTAGATACGCAGTATTTT. This translates into CASSVAGTGGLDTQYF.

The V and J genes are TRBV4-2 and TRBJ2-1; 8 bases are shared with TRBD1. V shed 3 bases and J 6 bases; nucleotides not matched to a gene: 1. CDR3 size: 13 residues. Germline CDR1 LGHNA, CDR2 YNFKEQ. The CDR3 nucleotides are TGTGCCAGCAGCCAGGACAGGGCCAATGAGCAGTTCTTC. Its protein product is CASSQDRANEQFF.

This chain uses TRBV10-3 with TRBJ2-3; 12 nucleotides align to TRBD2. CDR3 length: 15 residues. V lost 5 bases and J lost 4; bases outside the gene matches: 4. Per germline, CDR1 ENHRY and CDR2 SYGVKD. CDR3 nucleotide sequence: TGTGCCATCAGTTTGACTAGCGGGGGTCCAGATACGCAGTATTTT. Protein: CAISLTSGGPDTQYF.

The chain uses TRBV7-9 and TRBJ2-3; tentatively, D is TRBD2 (7 bases). Trimming cost V 3 bases and J 0 bases, with 13 bases left between them. Germline loops: CDR1 SEHNR, CDR2 FQNEAQ (reference sequence). There are 16 residues in the CDR3. This CDR3 is CASSLRGLISTDTQYF. The CDR3 DNA reads as TGTGCCAGCAGCTTGCGGGGGCTAATTAGCACAGATACGCAGTATTTT. The complete variable domain, with remaining parts taken from reference TRBV7-9 and TRBJ2-3, reads DTGVSQNPRHKITKRGQNVTFRCDPISEHNRLYWYRQTLGQGPEFLTYFQNEAQLEKSRLLSDRFSAERPKGSFSTLEIQRTEQGDSAMYLCASSLRGLISTDTQYFGPGTRLTVL.

V gene TRBV11-1 combines with J gene TRBJ2-3, with D uncertain. This CDR3 has 12 residues. The germline V and J ends were trimmed by 6 bases and 4 bases, with 8 bases remaining between them. CDR1 and CDR2 (germline): SGHAT, FQDESV (reference sequence). The CDR3 region has the DNA TGTGCCAGCAGTAGGGTCCCAGATACGCAGTATTTT. It encodes CASSRVPDTQYF.

The chain has TRBV5-6 and TRBJ2-3; possibly TRBD2 for D (5 bases). Germline-derived CDR1 and CDR2 are SGHDT and YYEEEE. The CDR3 contains 14 residues. V lost 4 bases and J lost 8, with 17 bases in between. CDR3 coding DNA: TGTGCCAGCAGCCCCCCGGGTGCGGGTGGTACGCAGTATTTT. Translated, it gives CASSPPGAGGTQYF.

The chain combines TRBV7-9 with TRBJ2-6; perhaps D is TRBD1 or TRBD2 (5 bases each). Per the germline V gene, CDR1 is SEHNR and CDR2 is FQNEAQ (reference sequence). CDR3 size: 17 residues. V gave up 0 bases and J gave up 0 bases, with 9 bases separating them. The CDR3 region is CASSLARGRSGANVLTF. The CDR3 DNA is TGTGCCAGCAGCTTAGCACGGGGCCGCTCTGGGGCCAACGTCCTGACTTTC.

This clone was picked up a small number of times. This chain joins TRBV27 and TRBJ1-5; D unresolved. CDR1 MNHEY and CDR2 SMNVEV come from the germline V gene (reference sequence). CDR3 length equals 13 residues. Trimming left V 3 bases short and J 2 bases short, with 5 bases between. CDR3 coding DNA: TGTGCCAGCAGTTTGCTTGGCAATCAGCCCCAGCATTTT. Encoded protein: CASSLLGNQPQHF.

The V call is TRBV6-5, the J call TRBJ2-7, with D possibly being TRBD1 (5 bases). Germline V gene lookup returns CDR1 MNHEY and CDR2 SVGAGI. Trimming took 5 bases from V and 2 from J, leaving 10 bases between them. The CDR3 is 13 amino acids. The CDR3 reads CASSPTVTYEQYF. Here the CDR3 DNA reads TGTGCCAGCAGTCCGACAGTTACCTACGAGCAGTACTTC.

The chain has TRBV5-1 and TRBJ2-5, with TRBD1 matching over 10 bases. With V trimmed by 1 base and J by 5 bases, 5 bases remained unmatched. The CDR3 spans 15 residues. CDR1 SGHRS and CDR2 YFSETQ come from the germline V gene. CDR3 sequence (DNA): TGCGCCAGCAGCTTGAGGACAGGGGGTTGGGAGACCCAGTACTTC. This codes for CASSLRTGGWETQYF.

The chain employs TRBV7-2 and TRBJ2-3; 8 nucleotides agree with TRBD2. V lost 2 bases, J lost 5 bases, and 9 bases stayed unmatched. The CDR3 runs to 16 residues. Germline V gives CDR1 SGHTA, CDR2 FQGNSA. The CDR3 spells CASSLSGSWFVDTQYF. CDR3 nucleotides: TGTGCCAGCAGCTTAAGCGGGAGCTGGTTCGTAGATACGCAGTATTTT.